The rows below give T cell receptor beta chains drawn from one sample of a study of T cells in Graves' hyperthyroidism and ophthalmopathy. MiXCR was run by TCRdb on the multiplex PCR reads, yielding one entry per CDR3 protein. The sample shows 500,000 or so distinct CDR3 sequences, roughly a sixth of them seen only once. Specimen: blood. The receptors derive from a woman aged 30 to 39 with Graves' ophthalmopathy. Both conserved end residues are part of each CDR3. D genes are given only for firm matches. Some rows have no size entry. The others give once, few or many, or a class for an expanded clone.

v_call	j_call	d_call	clone_size	cdr3_aa	cdr3_nt
TRBV20-1	TRBJ2-7	TRBD2	many	CSARRDYSYEQYF	TGCAGTGCTAGGCGGGACTACTCCTACGAGCAGTACTTC
TRBV20-1	TRBJ1-1	.	.	CSALGTTEAFF	TGCAGTGCCCTTGGAACAACTGAAGCTTTCTTT
TRBV13	TRBJ2-4	TRBD2	.	CASSLWGSGRGGAKNIQYF	TGTGCCAGCAGCTTATGGGGTAGCGGGAGAGGAGGGGCCAAAAACATTCAGTACTTC
TRBV5-1	TRBJ1-1	.	many	CASSPSRRNTEAFF	TGCGCCAGCAGCCCGAGTCGACGGAACACTGAAGCTTTCTTT
TRBV20-1	TRBJ2-1	TRBD2	.	CSAQSTSGMGFNEQFF	TGCAGTGCTCAGTCGACTAGCGGGATGGGTTTCAATGAGCAGTTCTTC
TRBV2	TRBJ2-3	.	many	CASRESTQYF	TGTGCCAGCAGAGAAAGTACGCAGTATTTT
TRBV18	TRBJ2-2	.	many	CASSPRNTGELFF	TGTGCCAGCAGCCCCCGCAACACCGGGGAGCTGTTTTTT
TRBV28	TRBJ2-3	.	.	CASAEGTERDTQYF	TGTGCCAGCGCTGAGGGGACCGAACGGGATACGCAGTATTTT
TRBV28	TRBJ2-3	TRBD2	few	CASSLTGGPGDTQYF	TGTGCCAGCAGTTTGACGGGAGGGCCGGGGGATACGCAGTATTTT
TRBV25-1	TRBJ2-1	.	.	CAVAGYNEQFF	TGTGCCGTAGCCGGCTACAATGAGCAGTTCTTC
TRBV29-1	TRBJ2-5	.	many	CSALVGVRETQYF	TGCAGCGCTCTCGTAGGGGTGAGGGAGACCCAGTACTTC
TRBV5-8	TRBJ2-5	.	many	CASSPKPAQYF	TGTGCCAGCAGCCCTAAACCCGCCCAGTACTTC
TRBV9	TRBJ2-3	TRBD2	.	CASSVGILAESTDTQYF	TGTGCCAGCAGCGTAGGAATCCTAGCGGAGAGCACAGATACGCAGTATTTT
TRBV6-1	TRBJ2-5	TRBD2	many	CASSKTLAGVTETQYF	TGTGCCAGCAGTAAAACGCTAGCGGGAGTCACGGAGACCCAGTACTTC
TRBV28	TRBJ2-7	TRBD1	.	CASSDRVRQGALSSYERYF	TGTGCCAGCAGTGACCGTGTGAGACAGGGGGCCCTTAGCTCCTACGAGCGGTACTTC
TRBV11-3	TRBJ2-3	TRBD1	.	CASRPGTDAQYF	TGTGCCAGCAGACCAGGGACAGATGCGCAGTATTTT
TRBV7-9	TRBJ2-1	TRBD2	many	CASSQAGGSSYNEQFF	TGTGCCAGCAGCCAAGCGGGCGGGAGCTCCTACAATGAGCAGTTCTTC
TRBV6-5	TRBJ2-5	.	many	CASSYSGQETQYF	TGTGCCAGCAGTTACTCGGGTCAAGAGACCCAGTACTTC
TRBV5-8	TRBJ1-1	.	many	CASSLDGWNTEAFF	TGTGCCAGCAGCTTGGACGGGTGGAACACTGAAGCTTTCTTT
TRBV19	TRBJ2-1	.	few	CASSIIRGRLSYNEQFF	TGTGCCAGTAGTATAATCCGCGGTCGACTCTCCTACAATGAGCAGTTCTTC
TRBV27	TRBJ2-3	TRBD1	.	CASSSLRDRVDTQYF	TGTGCCAGCAGTTCCCTCCGGGACAGGGTAGATACGCAGTATTTT
TRBV3-1	TRBJ1-5	.	many	CASSLNYREPQHF	TGTGCCAGCAGCCTGAACTATAGAGAGCCCCAGCATTTT
TRBV28	TRBJ1-5	.	many	CASQPGTANLSDQPQHF	TGTGCCAGCCAACCCGGGACGGCTAATCTTAGCGATCAGCCCCAGCATTTT
TRBV19	TRBJ2-1	.	.	CASSITAGQDEQFF	TGTGCCAGTAGTATAACAGCGGGACAGGATGAGCAGTTCTTC
TRBV27	TRBJ2-2	TRBD2	.	CASSRLAGGNTGELFF	TGTGCCAGCAGTCGACTAGCGGGAGGGAACACCGGGGAGCTGTTTTTT